This T cell receptor beta chain appears in the sequencing data of a study of blood T cell repertoires in COVID-19. About the research overall: Samples came from the United States, Italy and Spain, spanning acute and convalescent COVID-19. T cells, B-cell-depleted T cells, or PBMCs provided the cDNA or gDNA that served as material.

The CDR3 is made up of 16 amino acids. Germline-derived CDR1 and CDR2 are SGDLS and YYNGEE. J gave up 1 base and V 5 bases, and 10 bases lay outside the gene matches. Per the original methods: For nucleated cells, counts were estimated from reference gene primer amplification. Some clones are missing from TCRdb's copy, which holds only in-frame ones; the method was immunoSEQ multiplex PCR. For V, J and clone size, that table is used; D and trimming come from the DNA. The table records roughly 250,000 clones, around 90% of them present only once. The clonotype was recovered from a woman in her thirties or forties with acute or convalescent COVID-19. This chain uses TRBV9 with TRBJ1-1; 8 bases agree with TRBD1. The sequenced material came from peripheral blood. CDR3 nucleotide sequence: TGTGCCAGCAGTGATAACGTGGGACAGGAGAACACTGAAGCTTTCTTT. The encoded protein is CASSDNVGQENTEAFF.